This T cell receptor (beta chain) came from a study of shared clonotypes between healthy human individuals. Original handling: Junction-only immunoSEQ sequences carried no quality scores, so filtering differed. Repertoires were generated with immunoSEQ multiplex PCR, while TCRdb's copy carries only in-frame clones and drops some. V, J and clone size are taken as reported in that table, and D and trimming were inferred from the DNA itself. The sample consists of about 960,000 clones, approximately 80% of them appearing once. The CDR3 runs to 13 residues. CDR1 is SEHNR, CDR2 FQNEAQ, per germline (reference sequence).

The genes are TRBV7-9 and TRBJ2-5; D tentatively reads TRBD1 or TRBD2 (5 bases each). The DNA end lines up better with TRBJ2-7; the J call may be wrong. The TCR was taken from a man aged 18-30 years in good health. Sequencing was performed on memory CD4+ T cells sorted from blood. Specified subset: CD45RA-negative fraction. The CDR3 DNA is TGTGCCAGCAGCTTAGGGCAGGGAGACGAGCAGTACTTC. Its translation: CASSLGQGDEQYF.